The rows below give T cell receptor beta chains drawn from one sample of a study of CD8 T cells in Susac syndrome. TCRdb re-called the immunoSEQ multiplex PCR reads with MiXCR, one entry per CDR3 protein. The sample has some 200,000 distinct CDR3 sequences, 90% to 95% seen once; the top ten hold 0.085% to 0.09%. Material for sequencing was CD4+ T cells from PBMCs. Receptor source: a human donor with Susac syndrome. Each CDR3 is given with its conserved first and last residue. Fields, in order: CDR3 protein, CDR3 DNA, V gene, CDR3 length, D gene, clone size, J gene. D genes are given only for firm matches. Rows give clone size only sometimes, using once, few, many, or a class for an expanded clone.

CASSQDGRGADTQYF	TGCGCCAGCAGCCAAGACGGGAGGGGGGCAGATACGCAGTATTTT	TRBV4-1	15	TRBD2	NA	TRBJ2-3
CASSVDAGQGPYNEQFF	TGTGCCAGCAGCGTAGATGCAGGTCAAGGCCCCTACAATGAGCAGTTCTTC	TRBV9	17	NA	few	TRBJ2-1
CASSPRHNEQFF	TGTGCCAGCAGCCCCCGACACAATGAGCAGTTCTTC	TRBV7-9	12	NA	once	TRBJ2-1
CASSPELGAGANVLTF	TGTGCCAGCTCACCAGAATTGGGGGCTGGGGCCAACGTCCTGACTTTC	TRBV18	16	NA	once	TRBJ2-6
CASMLVPSYGYTF	TGTGCCAGCATGCTGGTCCCCTCTTATGGCTACACCTTC	TRBV2	13	NA	once	TRBJ1-2
CASGVGAIRNYGYTF	TGTGCCAGCGGAGTTGGGGCGATTCGAAACTATGGCTACACCTTC	TRBV28	15	NA	NA	TRBJ1-2
CATSRDGVYRTGNTIYF	TGTGCCACCAGCAGAGATGGTGTATACAGGACTGGAAACACCATATATTTT	TRBV15	17	NA	once	TRBJ1-3
CASSLGSSTDTQYF	TGTGCCAGCAGCTTAGGTTCTAGCACAGATACGCAGTATTTT	TRBV7-9	14	NA	NA	TRBJ2-3
CAISSSNQPQHF	TGTGCCATCAGCAGTAGCAATCAGCCCCAGCATTTT	TRBV10-3	12	NA	NA	TRBJ1-5
CASSAIRDRAGYVLTF	TGTGCCAGCAGCGCTATCCGGGACAGGGCTGGGTACGTCCTGACTTTC	TRBV9	16	TRBD1	NA	TRBJ2-6
CSARSHPYGYTF	TGCAGTGCTAGATCGCACCCCTATGGCTACACCTTC	TRBV20-1	12	NA	NA	TRBJ1-2
CSGAGSWETQYF	TGCAGCGGCGCAGGGAGTTGGGAGACCCAGTACTTC	TRBV29-1	12	NA	NA	TRBJ2-5
CASSFGQGTDTQYF	TGCGCCAGCAGCTTTGGGCAGGGCACAGATACGCAGTATTTT	TRBV5-1	14	NA	NA	TRBJ2-3
CASSLRRSTDTQYF	TGCGCCAGCAGCCTACGCAGGTCGACAGATACGCAGTATTTT	TRBV5-1	14	NA	NA	TRBJ2-3
CASSSGTSGEIGQETQYF	TGTGCCAGCAGTTCTGGGACTAGCGGGGAGATAGGCCAAGAGACCCAGTACTTC	TRBV6-5	18	TRBD2	NA	TRBJ2-5
CASSRQGGVTEAFF	TGTGCCAGCAGCCGTCAGGGGGGTGTTACTGAAGCTTTCTTT	TRBV3-1	14	TRBD1	NA	TRBJ1-1
CASSLAGGAHEKLFF	TGTGCCAGCAGTTTAGCTGGGGGGGCACATGAAAAACTGTTTTTT	TRBV12-3/TRBV12-4	15	NA	NA	TRBJ1-4
CASSPRQRSTNEKLFF	TGTGCCAGCAGCCCTCGACAGCGATCAACTAATGAAAAACTGTTTTTT	TRBV12-3/TRBV12-4	16	NA	NA	TRBJ1-4
CASSSLRGYLTYEQYF	TGTGCCAGCAGCTCCCTCCGGGGCTATCTGACCTACGAGCAGTACTTC	TRBV11-2	16	NA	NA	TRBJ2-7
CASSPAGLANTGELFF	TGTGCCAGTAGTCCAGCGGGACTAGCGAACACCGGGGAGCTGTTTTTT	TRBV19	16	TRBD2	NA	TRBJ2-2
CATSRGTGIYNSPLHF	TGTGCCACCAGCAGGGGGACAGGGATCTATAATTCACCCCTCCACTTT	TRBV15	16	TRBD1	NA	TRBJ1-6
CASSHPSGLGEQYF	TGTGCCAGCAGTCACCCGTCAGGGTTAGGCGAGCAGTACTTC	TRBV28	14	NA	NA	TRBJ2-7
CASSLAAATNYGYTF	TGTGCCAGCAGCTTGGCGGCAGCTACTAACTATGGCTACACCTTC	TRBV5-4	15	NA	NA	TRBJ1-2
CASSYRAGNTIYF	TGTGCCAGCAGTTACAGGGCTGGAAACACCATATATTTT	TRBV2	13	NA	NA	TRBJ1-3